This TCR beta chain was recorded in a study of cytomegalovirus exposure and HLA in healthy donors. Turning to the study itself: Around 81% of 300 to 450 genotyped donors fell in the Caucasian-associated ancestry cluster. Study-level findings and limits: TCR beta chain V- and J-gene trimming was linked, in a later analysis, to a missense variant in DCLRE1C. Some V segments could not be told apart, so they were left out, TRBV6-2 and TRBV6-3 among them.

Germline V lookup: CDR1 LGHNA, CDR2 YSLEER. The CDR3 has 13 amino acids. V lost 0 bases and J lost 15; bases outside the gene matches: 7. Concerning this clone itself: Its antigen is undetermined.

Each donor was healthy, and each was a bone marrow donor. The PCR ran on 60 Vbeta and 13 Jbeta primers. Generated by immunoSEQ multiplex PCR, the TCRdb table keeps only in-frame clones and is missing some. The data hold around 150,000 clones, with 76% observed a single time. The chain has TRBV4-3 and TRBJ2-3; TRBD1 matches at 9 bases. What was sequenced was PBMCs. The clonotype originates from a man between 60 and 75 years old in good health and CMV-seronegative. In nucleotides, the CDR3 is TGCGCCAGCAGCCAAGAACCGGGACAGGGTCAATATTTT. It is translated as CASSQEPGQGQYF.